This TCR beta chain was found in a study of human T cells and chemical hapten exposure. For the study at large: Across its approximately 25 weeks, the study gave patients weekly diphenylcyclopropenone doses to the scalp. Each patch test put 0.01% DPC on the upper back, and results were read at 6 days.

This clonotype showed up just a few times. Its antigen remains unknown. This sample's time point: patch test 1, 2 weeks after DPC sensitization. Noted treatment: therapeutic diphenylcyclopropenone sensitization with weekly scalp DPC. Whole-study results and caveats: Patch test score tracked positively with PT1 expanded TCR counts.

TCRdb independently ran MiXCR on the RACE reads; one entry per CDR3 protein. The sample lists more than 90,000 distinct CDR3 sequences; under 12% were seen once. The CDR3 sequence is 14 residues long. Between the trimmed V and J ends, which lost 0 bases and 10 bases, there was a span of 10 bases. Germline lookup yields CDR1 SGHTA and CDR2 FQGNSA. Specimen: whole blood, collected in connection with sensitization to the hapten diphenylcyclopropenone (DPC). This chain joins TRBV7-2 and TRBJ1-6; maybe TRBD1 (6 bases). The TCR originated in a man aged 35 to 55 with alopecia areata. Some clones in this sample may be carry-over from other donors' samples. As DNA, the CDR3 is TGTGCCAGCAGCTTAGCGAGGGGGAGCTCACCCCTCCACTTT. It specifies CASSLARGSSPLHF. The whole variable domain, remainder taken from reference TRBV7-2 and TRBJ1-6, is GAGVSQSPSNKVTEKGKDVELRCDPISGHTALYWYRQSLGQGLEFLIYFQGNSAPDKSGLPSDRFSAERTGGSVSTLTIQRTQQEDSAVYLCASSLARGSSPLHFGNGTRLTVT.